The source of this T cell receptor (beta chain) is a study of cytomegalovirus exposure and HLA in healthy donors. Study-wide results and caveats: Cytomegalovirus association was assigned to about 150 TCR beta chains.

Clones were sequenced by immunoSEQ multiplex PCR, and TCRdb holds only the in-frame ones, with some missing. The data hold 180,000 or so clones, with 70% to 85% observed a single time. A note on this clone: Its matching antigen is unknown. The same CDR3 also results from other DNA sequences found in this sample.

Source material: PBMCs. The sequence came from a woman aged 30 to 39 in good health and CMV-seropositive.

CDR3 nucleotide sequence: TGTGCCAGCAGCGCGGGGACAGGGAATCAGCCCCAGCATTTT. It yields the protein CASSAGTGNQPQHF. V is TRBV9 and J is TRBJ1-5; 9 bases match TRBD1. V dropped 3 bases and J dropped 4; count of bases not matched to a gene: 2. Germline V gene data show CDR1 as SGDLS and CDR2 as YYNGEE. The CDR3 is 14 residues long.